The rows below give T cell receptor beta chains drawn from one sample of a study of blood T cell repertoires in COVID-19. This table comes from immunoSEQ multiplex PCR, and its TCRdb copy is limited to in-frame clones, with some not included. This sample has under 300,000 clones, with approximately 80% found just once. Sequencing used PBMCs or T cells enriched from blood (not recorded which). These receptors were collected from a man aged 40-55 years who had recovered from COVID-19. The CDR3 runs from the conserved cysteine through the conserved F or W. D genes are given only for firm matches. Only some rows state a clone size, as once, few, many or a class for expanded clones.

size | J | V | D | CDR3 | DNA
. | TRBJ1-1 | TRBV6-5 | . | CASSRQPYTEAFF | TGTGCCAGCAGTAGACAGCCCTACACTGAAGCTTTCTTT
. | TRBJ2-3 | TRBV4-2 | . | CASSPGGTDTQYF | TGTGCCAGCAGCCCCGGGGGCACAGATACGCAGTATTTT
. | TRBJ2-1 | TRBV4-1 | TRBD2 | CASSPRLLADHNEQFF | TGCGCCAGCAGCCCGAGGTTACTAGCGGACCACAATGAGCAGTTCTTC
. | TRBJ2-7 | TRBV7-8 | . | CASSSDSGYEQYF | TGTGCCAGCAGCTCGGACAGTGGGTACGAGCAGTACTTC
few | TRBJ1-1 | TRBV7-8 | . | CASSLRQPLGEAFF | TGTGCCAGCAGCTTAAGACAGCCGCTGGGTGAAGCTTTCTTT
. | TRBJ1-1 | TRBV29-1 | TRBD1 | CSAPRTGAREAFF | TGCAGCGCCCCTCGTACAGGGGCCCGCGAAGCTTTCTTT
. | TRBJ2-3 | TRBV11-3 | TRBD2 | CASSFRLAGLADTQYF | TGTGCCAGCAGCTTCCGACTAGCGGGGCTGGCAGATACGCAGTATTTT
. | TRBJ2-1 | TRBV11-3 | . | CASSLMSGDNEQFF | TGTGCCAGCAGCTTAATGAGCGGTGACAATGAGCAGTTCTTC
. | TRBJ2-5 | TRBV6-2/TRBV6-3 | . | CASSLYRQETQYF | TGTGCCAGCAGTTTGTATAGACAAGAGACCCAGTACTTC
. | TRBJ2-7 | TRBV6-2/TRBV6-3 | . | CASSILVAGEQYF | TGTGCCAGCAGTATACTCGTTGCGGGCGAGCAGTACTTC
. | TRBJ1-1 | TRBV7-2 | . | CASRLTVGTEAFF | TGTGCCAGCAGGTTGACAGTGGGCACTGAAGCTTTCTTT
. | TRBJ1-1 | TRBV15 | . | CATNTGLGGRTEAFF | TGTGCCACCAATACGGGCTTGGGAGGGAGGACTGAAGCTTTCTTT
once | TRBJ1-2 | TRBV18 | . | CASSPEVSLGYTF | TGTGCCAGCTCACCTGAGGTCAGCCTCGGGTACACCTTC
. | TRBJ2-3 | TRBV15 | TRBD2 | CATRRQQYWRGGPDTQYF | TGTGCCACCAGAAGACAACAGTATTGGCGGGGGGGCCCAGATACGCAGTATTTT
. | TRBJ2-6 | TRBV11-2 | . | CASSLVLTLSGANVLTF | TGTGCCAGCAGCTTAGTTCTTACTCTCTCTGGGGCCAACGTCCTGACTTTC
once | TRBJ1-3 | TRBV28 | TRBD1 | CASSLWRQGTQRDTIYF | TGTGCCAGCAGTTTATGGAGACAGGGAACCCAACGGGACACCATATATTTT
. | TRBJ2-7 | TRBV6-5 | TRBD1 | CASNRGSYEQYF | TGTGCCAGCAACAGGGGCTCCTACGAGCAGTACTTC
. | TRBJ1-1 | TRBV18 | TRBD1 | CASSPTTGGDTEAFF | TGTGCCAGCTCACCTACGACAGGGGGAGACACTGAAGCTTTCTTT
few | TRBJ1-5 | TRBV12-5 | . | CASGFDIGQPQHF | TGTGCTAGTGGTTTCGACATAGGACAGCCCCAGCATTTT
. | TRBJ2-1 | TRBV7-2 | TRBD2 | CASSLSGGREFF | TGTGCCAGCAGCCTTAGCGGGGGAAGGGAGTTCTTC
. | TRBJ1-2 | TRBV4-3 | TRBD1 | CASSQGTGTGYTF | TGCGCCAGCAGCCAAGGGACAGGGACTGGCTACACCTTC
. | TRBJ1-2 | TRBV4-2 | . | CASSQEVGTGTYGYTF | TGTGCCAGCAGCCAAGAAGTTGGAACAGGGACCTATGGCTACACCTTC
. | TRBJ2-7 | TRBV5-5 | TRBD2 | CASSQAGGTGEQYF | TGTGCCAGCAGCCAAGCGGGGGGTACGGGCGAGCAGTACTTC
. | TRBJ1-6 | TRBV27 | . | CASSLRWDSPLHF | TGTGCCAGCAGTTTGCGGTGGGATTCACCCCTCCACTTT
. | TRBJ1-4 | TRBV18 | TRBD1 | CASSPGTGGEKLFF | TGTGCCAGCTCACCCGGGACAGGAGGAGAAAAACTGTTTTTT
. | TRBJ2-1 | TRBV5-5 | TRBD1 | CASRTPRGRNEQFF | TGTGCCAGCAGGACGCCCAGGGGGCGCAATGAGCAGTTCTTC
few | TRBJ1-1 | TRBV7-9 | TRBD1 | CASSLDREGAFF | TGTGCCAGCAGCCTAGACAGGGAGGGAGCTTTCTTT
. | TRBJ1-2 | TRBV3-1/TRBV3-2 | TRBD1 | CASSQVQGSPNF | TGTGCCAGCAGCCAAGTACAGGGGAGTCCCAACTTC
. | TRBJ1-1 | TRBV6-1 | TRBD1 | CASSERDRAEAFF | TGTGCCAGCAGTGAAAGGGACAGGGCTGAAGCTTTCTTT
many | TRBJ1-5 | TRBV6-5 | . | CASSYSRSDQPQHF | TGTGCCAGCAGTTACTCGAGAAGCGATCAGCCCCAGCATTTT
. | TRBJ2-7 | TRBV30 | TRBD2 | CAWSAGGGYEQYF | TGTGCCTGGAGTGCGGGGGGGGGATACGAGCAGTACTTC